The T cell receptor (beta chain) under discussion was sequenced for a study of blood T cell repertoires in COVID-19. Study information: The United States, Italy and Spain supplied acute and convalescent COVID-19 samples. Sources were T cells, B-cell-depleted T cells, or PBMCs; the material itself was cDNA or gDNA.

Germline lookup yields CDR1 LNHNV and CDR2 YYDKDF (reference sequence). The CDR3 has 14 amino acids. Between the trimmed V and J ends, which lost 8 bases and 0 bases, there was a span of 12 bases. Original analysis: Amplification of reference gene primers was used by the study to estimate nucleated cell counts. TCRdb keeps only in-frame clones here, not all; method: immunoSEQ multiplex PCR. V, J and clone size are those of that table, while D and trimming were read from the DNA. This sample has 250,000 to 350,000 clones, with roughly 89% found just once. Each participant's cohort was designated according to participant-reported clinical history.

This sequence originates from a woman between 18 and 29 years old with acute COVID-19. The V call is TRBV15, the J call TRBJ2-3, with D possibly matching TRBD2 (6 bases). The material sequenced was PBMCs or T cells enriched from blood (not recorded which). This chain's CDR3 is CATALGTSTDTQYF. Here the CDR3 DNA reads TGTGCCACCGCGTTAGGGACTAGCACAGATACGCAGTATTTT.